The entry below describes one T cell receptor beta chain. The source of the sample is a study of control samples from healthy donors and cancer patients. Here immunoSEQ multiplex PCR was the method, and the copy in TCRdb shows in-frame clones only, minus some. The repertoire has under 85,000 clones, approximately 80% of them found once; the top ten carry 9.5% to 13%. The sequenced material came from PBMCs. The receptor's source is a man between 60 and 75 years old with head and neck cancer.

CDR3 protein: CASSSRGSNQPQHF. CDR3 sequence (DNA): TGTGCCAGTAGTAGCCGCGGTAGCAATCAGCCCCAGCATTTT. The chain carries TRBV19 and TRBJ1-5; D is ambiguous. The CDR3 consists of 14 residues. CDR1 and CDR2 from the germline V gene are LNHDA and SQIVND (reference sequence). V was pared by 4 bases and J by 0 bases, with 7 bases between.